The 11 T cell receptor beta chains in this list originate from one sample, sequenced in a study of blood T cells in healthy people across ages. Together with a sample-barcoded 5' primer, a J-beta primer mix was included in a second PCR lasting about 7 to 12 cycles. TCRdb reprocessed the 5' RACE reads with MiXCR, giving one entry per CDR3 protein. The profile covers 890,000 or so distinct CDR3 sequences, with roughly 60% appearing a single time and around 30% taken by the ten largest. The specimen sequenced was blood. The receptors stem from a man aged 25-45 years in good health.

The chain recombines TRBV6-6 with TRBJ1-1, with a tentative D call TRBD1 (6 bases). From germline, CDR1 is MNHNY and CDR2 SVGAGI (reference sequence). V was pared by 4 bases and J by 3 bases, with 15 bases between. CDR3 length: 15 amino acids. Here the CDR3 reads CASSWGGAGDTEAFF. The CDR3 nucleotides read TGTGCCAGCAGTTGGGGGGGGGCCGGGGACACTGAAGCTTTCTTT.

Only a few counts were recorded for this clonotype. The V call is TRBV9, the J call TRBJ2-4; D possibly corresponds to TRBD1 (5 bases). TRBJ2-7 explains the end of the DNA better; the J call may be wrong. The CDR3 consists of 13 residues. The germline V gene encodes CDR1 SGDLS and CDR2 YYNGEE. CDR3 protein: CASSVVQGDEQYF. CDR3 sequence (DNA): TGTGCCAGCAGCGTAGTCCAAGGGGACGAGCAGTACTTC.

This chain's CDR3 is CSAAGAGRENIQYF. The CDR3 DNA sequence: TGCAGTGCCGCCGGCGCAGGGCGAGAAAACATTCAGTACTTC. The J gene is TRBJ2-5, the V gene TRBV20-1; TRBD1 is a possible D gene (5 bases). The J call is doubtful: the DNA matches TRBJ2-4 better. In germline, CDR1 is DFQATT, CDR2 SNEGSKA (reference sequence). The CDR3 loop spans 14 amino acids.

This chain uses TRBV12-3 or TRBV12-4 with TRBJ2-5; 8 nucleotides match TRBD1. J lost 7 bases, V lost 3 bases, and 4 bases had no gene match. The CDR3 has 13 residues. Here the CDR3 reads CASSFQGARTQYF. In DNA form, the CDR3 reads TGTGCCAGCAGTTTCCAGGGGGCAAGGACCCAGTACTTC.

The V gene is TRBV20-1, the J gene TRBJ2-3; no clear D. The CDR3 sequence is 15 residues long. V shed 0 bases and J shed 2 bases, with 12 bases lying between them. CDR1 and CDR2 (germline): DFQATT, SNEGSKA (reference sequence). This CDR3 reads CSARDPDSATDTQYF. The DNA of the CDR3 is TGCAGTGCTAGAGATCCTGATAGTGCCACAGATACGCAGTATTTT.

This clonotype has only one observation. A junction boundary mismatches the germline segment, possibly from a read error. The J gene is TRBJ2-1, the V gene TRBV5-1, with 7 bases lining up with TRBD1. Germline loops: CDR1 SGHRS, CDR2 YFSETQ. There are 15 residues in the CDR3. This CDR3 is CTSSLEGTEYNEQFF. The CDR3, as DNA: TGCACCAGCAGCTTGGAAGGGACAGAATACAATGAGCAGTTCTTC.

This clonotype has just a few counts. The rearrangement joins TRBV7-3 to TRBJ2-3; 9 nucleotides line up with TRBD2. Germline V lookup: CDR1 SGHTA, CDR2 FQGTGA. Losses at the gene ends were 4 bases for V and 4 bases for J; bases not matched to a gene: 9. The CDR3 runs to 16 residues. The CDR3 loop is CASSYTGASGADTQYF. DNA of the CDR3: TGTGCCAGCAGCTATACGGGCGCTAGCGGGGCAGATACGCAGTATTTT.

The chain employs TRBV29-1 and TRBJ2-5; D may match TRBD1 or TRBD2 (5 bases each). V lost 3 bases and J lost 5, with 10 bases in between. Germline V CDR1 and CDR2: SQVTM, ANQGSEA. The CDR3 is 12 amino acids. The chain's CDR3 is CSVEYEGETQYF. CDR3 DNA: TGCAGCGTTGAGTACGAGGGGGAGACCCAGTACTTC.

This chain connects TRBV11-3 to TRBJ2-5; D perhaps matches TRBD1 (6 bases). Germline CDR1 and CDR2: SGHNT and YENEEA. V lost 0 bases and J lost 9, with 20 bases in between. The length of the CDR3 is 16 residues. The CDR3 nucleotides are TGTGCCAGCAGCTTAGATCTTTGGCAGGGGATGCGGTCCCAGTACTTC. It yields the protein CASSLDLWQGMRSQYF. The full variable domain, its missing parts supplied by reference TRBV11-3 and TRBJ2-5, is EAGVVQSPRYKIIEKKQPVAFWCNPISGHNTLYWYLQNLGQGPELLIRYENEEAVDDSQLPKDRFSAERLKGVDSTLKIQPAELGDSAVYLCASSLDLWQGMRSQYFGPGTRLLVL.

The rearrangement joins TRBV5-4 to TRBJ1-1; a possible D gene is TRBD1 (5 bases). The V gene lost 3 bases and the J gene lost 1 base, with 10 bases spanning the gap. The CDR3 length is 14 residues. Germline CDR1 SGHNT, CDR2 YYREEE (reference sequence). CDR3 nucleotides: TGTGCCAGCAGCTGGGGGGTGAAGAACACTGAAGCTTTCTTT. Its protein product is CASSWGVKNTEAFF. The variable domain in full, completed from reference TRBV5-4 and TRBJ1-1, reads ETGVTQSPTHLIKTRGQQVTLRCSSQSGHNTVSWYQQALGQGPQFIFQYYREEENGRGNFPPRFSGLQFPNYSSELNVNALELDDSALYLCASSWGVKNTEAFFGQGTRLTVV.

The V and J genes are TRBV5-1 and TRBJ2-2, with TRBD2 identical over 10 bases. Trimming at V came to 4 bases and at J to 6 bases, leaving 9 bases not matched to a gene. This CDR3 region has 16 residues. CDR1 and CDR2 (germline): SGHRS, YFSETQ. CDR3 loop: CASSPRTSGDPGELFF. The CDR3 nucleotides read TGCGCCAGCAGCCCGAGGACTAGCGGAGACCCCGGGGAGCTGTTTTTT.